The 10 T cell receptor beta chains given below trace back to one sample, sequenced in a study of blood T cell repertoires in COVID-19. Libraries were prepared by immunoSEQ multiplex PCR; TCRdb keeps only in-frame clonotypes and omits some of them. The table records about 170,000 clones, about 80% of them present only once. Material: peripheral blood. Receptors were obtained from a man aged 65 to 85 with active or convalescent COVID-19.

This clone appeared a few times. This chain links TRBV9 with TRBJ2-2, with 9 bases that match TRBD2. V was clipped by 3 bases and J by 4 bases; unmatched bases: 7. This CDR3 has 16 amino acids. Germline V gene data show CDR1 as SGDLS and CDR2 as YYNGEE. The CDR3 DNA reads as TGTGCCAGCAGCGCCGGGACTAGCATCTCCACCGGGGAGCTGTTTTTT. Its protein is CASSAGTSISTGELFF.

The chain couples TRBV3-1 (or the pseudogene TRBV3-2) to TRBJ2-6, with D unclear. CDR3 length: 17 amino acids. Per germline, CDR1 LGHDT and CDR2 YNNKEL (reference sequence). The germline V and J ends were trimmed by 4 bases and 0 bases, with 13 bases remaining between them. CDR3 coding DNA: TGTGCCAGCAGCCCTTATTATCAGGTCTCTGGGGCCAACGTCCTGACTTTC. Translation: CASSPYYQVSGANVLTF.

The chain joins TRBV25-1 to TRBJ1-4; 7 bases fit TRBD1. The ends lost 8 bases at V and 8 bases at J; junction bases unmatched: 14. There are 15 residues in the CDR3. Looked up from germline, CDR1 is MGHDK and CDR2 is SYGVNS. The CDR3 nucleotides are TGTGCCAGCTCCCCTGGACAGGCGCCGGGGGAAAAACTGTTTTTT. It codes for CASSPGQAPGEKLFF.

Written as DNA, the CDR3 is TGTGCCAGCAGTGAAGGGGGGGGGAATGGCTATGGCTACACCTTC. Translating gives CASSEGGGNGYGYTF. The V call is TRBV2, the J call TRBJ1-2; TRBD1 might be the D (5 bases). Germline loops: CDR1 SNHLY, CDR2 FYNNEI. The V gene lost 1 base and the J gene lost 4 bases, with 13 bases spanning the gap. CDR3 size: 15 residues. Looking up the rest from reference TRBV2 and TRBJ1-2 gives the full variable domain: EPEVTQTPSHQVTQMGQEVILRCVPISNHLYFYWYRQILGQKVEFLVSFYNNEISEKSEIFDDQFSVERPDGSNFTLKIRSTKLEDSAMYFCASSEGGGNGYGYTFGSGTRLTVV.

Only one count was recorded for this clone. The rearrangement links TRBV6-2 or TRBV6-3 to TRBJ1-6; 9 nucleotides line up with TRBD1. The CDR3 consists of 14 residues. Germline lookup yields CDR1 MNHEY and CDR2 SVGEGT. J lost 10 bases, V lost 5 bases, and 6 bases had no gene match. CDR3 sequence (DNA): TGTGCCAGCAGTCGTAGACAGGGGGACTCACCCCTCCACTTT. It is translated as CASSRRQGDSPLHF.

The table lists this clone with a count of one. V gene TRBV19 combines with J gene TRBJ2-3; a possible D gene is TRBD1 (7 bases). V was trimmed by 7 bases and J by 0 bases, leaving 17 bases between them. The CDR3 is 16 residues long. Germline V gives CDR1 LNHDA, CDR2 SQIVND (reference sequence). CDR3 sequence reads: CASTPWGDRSTDTQYF. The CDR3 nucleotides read TGTGCCAGTACTCCCTGGGGGGACAGAAGCACAGATACGCAGTATTTT.

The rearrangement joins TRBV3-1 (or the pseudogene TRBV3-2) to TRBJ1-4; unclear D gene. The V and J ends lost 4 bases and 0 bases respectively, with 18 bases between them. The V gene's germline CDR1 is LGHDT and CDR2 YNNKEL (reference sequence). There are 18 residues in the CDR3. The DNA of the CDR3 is TGTGCCAGCAGCCCAGGCAGGATCCCACTTGCAACTAATGAAAAACTGTTTTTT. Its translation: CASSPGRIPLATNEKLFF.

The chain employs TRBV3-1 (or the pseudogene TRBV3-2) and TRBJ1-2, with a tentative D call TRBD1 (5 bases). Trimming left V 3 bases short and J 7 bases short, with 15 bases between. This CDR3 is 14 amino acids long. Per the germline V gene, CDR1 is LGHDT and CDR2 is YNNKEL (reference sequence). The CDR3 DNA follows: TGTGCCAGCAGCCACAGGGACTCTGGAGGTGGCTACACCTTC. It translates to CASSHRDSGGGYTF.

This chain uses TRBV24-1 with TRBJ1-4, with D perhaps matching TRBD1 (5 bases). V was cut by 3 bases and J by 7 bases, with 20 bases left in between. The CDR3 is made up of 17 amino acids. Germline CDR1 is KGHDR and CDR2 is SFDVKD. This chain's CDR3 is CATSDPRDSPRGEKLFF. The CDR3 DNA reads TGTGCCACCAGTGATCCGCGGGACTCACCACGAGGTGAAAAACTGTTTTTT.

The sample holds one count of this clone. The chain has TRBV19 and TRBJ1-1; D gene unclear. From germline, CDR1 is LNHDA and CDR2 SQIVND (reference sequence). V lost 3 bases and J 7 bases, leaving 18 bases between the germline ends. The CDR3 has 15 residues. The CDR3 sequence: CASSIHGRGAGEAFF. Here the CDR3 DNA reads TGTGCCAGTAGTATCCATGGGCGGGGTGCTGGTGAAGCTTTCTTT.